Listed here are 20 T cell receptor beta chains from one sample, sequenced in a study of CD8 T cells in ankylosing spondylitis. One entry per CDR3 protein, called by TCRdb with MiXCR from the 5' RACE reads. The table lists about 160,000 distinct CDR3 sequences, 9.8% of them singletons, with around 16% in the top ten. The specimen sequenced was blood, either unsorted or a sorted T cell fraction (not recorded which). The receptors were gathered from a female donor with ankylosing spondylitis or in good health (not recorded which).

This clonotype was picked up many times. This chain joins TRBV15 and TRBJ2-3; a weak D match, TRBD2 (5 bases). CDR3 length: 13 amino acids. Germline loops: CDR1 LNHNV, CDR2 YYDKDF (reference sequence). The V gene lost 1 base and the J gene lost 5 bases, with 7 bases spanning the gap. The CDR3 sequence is CATSRGTGDTQYF. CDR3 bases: TGTGCCACCAGCAGAGGGACTGGAGATACGCAGTATTTT.

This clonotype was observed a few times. The chain's CDR3 is CASSSGTGGDHGELFF. The CDR3 DNA is TGTGCCAGCAGCTCCGGGACAGGGGGCGATCACGGGGAGCTGTTTTTT. The gene calls are TRBV7-9 and TRBJ2-2, with 12 bases fitting TRBD1. The trim removed 4 bases at V and 7 bases at J, leaving 7 bases unmatched. The CDR3 spans 16 residues. Germline-derived CDR1 and CDR2 are SEHNR and FQNEAQ (reference sequence).

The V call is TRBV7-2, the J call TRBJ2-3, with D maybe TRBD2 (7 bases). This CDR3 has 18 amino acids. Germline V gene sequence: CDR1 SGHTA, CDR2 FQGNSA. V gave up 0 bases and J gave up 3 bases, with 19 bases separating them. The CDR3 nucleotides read TGTGCCAGCAGCTTAGCGGGGAGGGCTCAGGGGCCAACAGATACGCAGTATTTT. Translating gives CASSLAGRAQGPTDTQYF.

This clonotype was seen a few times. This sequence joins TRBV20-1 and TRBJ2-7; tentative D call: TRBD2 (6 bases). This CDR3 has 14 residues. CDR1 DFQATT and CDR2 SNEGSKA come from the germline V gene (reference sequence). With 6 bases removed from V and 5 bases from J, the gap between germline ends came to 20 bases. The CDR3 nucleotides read TGCAGTGCCCCGATGGGGACTCCTCTACACGAGCAGTACTTC. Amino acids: CSAPMGTPLHEQYF.

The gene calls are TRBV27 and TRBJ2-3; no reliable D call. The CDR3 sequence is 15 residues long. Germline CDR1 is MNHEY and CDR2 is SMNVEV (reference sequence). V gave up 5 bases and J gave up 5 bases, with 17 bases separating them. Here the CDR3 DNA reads TGTGCCAGCAGTCCCCGGAGTGGTGGTAAAGATACGCAGTATTTT. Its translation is CASSPRSGGKDTQYF.

The CDR3 region is CASSYTPPGGNGYTF. CDR3 sequence (DNA): TGTGCCAGCAGTTACACCCCCCCGGGCGGGAATGGCTACACCTTC. This chain connects TRBV6-5 to TRBJ1-2; D uncertain. V lost 2 bases and J lost 6, with 16 bases in between. The CDR3 is made up of 15 amino acids. Germline values: CDR1 MNHEY, CDR2 SVGAGI.

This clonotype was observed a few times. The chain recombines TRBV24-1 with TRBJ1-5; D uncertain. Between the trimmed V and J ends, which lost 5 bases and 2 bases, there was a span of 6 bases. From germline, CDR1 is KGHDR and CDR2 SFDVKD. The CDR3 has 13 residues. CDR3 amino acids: CATSAAGNQPQHF. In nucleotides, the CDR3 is TGTGCCACCAGTGCGGCCGGCAATCAGCCCCAGCATTTT.

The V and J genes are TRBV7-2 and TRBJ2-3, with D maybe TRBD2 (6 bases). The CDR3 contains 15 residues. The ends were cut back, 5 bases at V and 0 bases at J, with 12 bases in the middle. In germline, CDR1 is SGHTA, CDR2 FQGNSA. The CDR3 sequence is CASSIGTYSTDTQYF. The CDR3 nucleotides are TGTGCCAGCAGCATTGGGACTTACAGCACAGATACGCAGTATTTT.

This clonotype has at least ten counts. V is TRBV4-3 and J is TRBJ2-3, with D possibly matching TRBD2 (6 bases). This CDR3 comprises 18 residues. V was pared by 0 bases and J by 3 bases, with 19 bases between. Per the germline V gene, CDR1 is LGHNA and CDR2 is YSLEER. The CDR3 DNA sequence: TGCGCCAGCAGCCAAGAGGAGGGAGTAGCCGGGAGTACAGATACGCAGTATTTT. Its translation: CASSQEEGVAGSTDTQYF.

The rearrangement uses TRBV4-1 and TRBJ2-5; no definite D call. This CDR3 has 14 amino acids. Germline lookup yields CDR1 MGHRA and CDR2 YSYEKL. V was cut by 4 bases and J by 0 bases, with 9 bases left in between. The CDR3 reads CASSLNWNQETQYF. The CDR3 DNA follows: TGCGCCAGCAGCCTGAACTGGAACCAAGAGACCCAGTACTTC.

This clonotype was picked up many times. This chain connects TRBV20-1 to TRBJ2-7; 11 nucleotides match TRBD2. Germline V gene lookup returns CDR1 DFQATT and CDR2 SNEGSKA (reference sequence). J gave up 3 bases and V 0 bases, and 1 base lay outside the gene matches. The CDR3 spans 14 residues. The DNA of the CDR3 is TGCAGTGCTAGAGAACTAGCGGGAGACTACGAGCAGTACTTC. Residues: CSARELAGDYEQYF.

The CDR3 nucleotides are TGTGCCAGCAGTCTACAGGGGGCTGGGGAAAAACTGTTTTTT. Translation: CASSLQGAGEKLFF. The rearrangement links TRBV27 to TRBJ1-4; 9 positions match TRBD1. Trimming took 5 bases from V and 8 from J; bases not matched to a gene: 6. The germline CDR1 and CDR2 sequences are MNHEY and SMNVEV (reference sequence). The CDR3 is made up of 14 amino acids.

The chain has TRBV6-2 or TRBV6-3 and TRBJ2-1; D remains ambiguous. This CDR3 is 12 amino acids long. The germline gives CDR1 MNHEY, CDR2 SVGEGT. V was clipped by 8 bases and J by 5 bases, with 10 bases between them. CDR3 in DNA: TGTGCCAGCCAGGTCCACAACAATGAGCAGTTCTTC. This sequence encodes CASQVHNNEQFF.

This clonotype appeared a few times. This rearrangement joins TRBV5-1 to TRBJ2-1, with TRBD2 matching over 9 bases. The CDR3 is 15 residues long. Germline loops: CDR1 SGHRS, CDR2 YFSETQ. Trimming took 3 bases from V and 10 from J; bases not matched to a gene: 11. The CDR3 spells CASSSYNSGSHEQFF. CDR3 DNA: TGCGCCAGCAGCTCCTACAATAGCGGGAGCCACGAGCAGTTCTTC.

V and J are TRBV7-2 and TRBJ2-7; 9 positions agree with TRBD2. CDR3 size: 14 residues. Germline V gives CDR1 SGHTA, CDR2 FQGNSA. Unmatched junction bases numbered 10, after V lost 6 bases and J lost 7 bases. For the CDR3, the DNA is TGTGCCAGCAGTTGGGGTGGACTAGCGAGGGAGCAGTACTTC. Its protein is CASSWGGLAREQYF.

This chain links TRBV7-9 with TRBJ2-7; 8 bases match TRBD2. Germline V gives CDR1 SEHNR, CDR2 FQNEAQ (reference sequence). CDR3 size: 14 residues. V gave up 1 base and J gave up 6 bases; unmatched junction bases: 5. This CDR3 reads CASSLGAGVSEQYF. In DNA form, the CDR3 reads TGTGCCAGCAGCTTAGGAGCGGGAGTAAGCGAGCAGTACTTC.

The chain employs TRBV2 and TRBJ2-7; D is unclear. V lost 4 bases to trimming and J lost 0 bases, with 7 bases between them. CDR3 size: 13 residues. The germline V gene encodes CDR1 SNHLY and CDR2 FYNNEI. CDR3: CASSGESSYEQYF. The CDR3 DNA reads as TGTGCCAGCAGTGGAGAGAGCTCCTACGAGCAGTACTTC.

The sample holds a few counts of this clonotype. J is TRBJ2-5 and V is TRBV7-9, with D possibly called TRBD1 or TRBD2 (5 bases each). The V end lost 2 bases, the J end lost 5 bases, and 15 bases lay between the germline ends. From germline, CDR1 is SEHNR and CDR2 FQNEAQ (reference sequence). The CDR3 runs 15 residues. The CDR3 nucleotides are TGTGCCAGCAGCTTATTCGAGGGGAAGGGGGAGACCCAGTACTTC. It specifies CASSLFEGKGETQYF.

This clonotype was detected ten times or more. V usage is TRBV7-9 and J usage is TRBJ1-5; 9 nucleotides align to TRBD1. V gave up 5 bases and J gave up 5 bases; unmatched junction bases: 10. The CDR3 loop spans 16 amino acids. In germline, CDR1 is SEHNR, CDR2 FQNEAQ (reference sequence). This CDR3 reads CASSPSGQGGDQPQHF. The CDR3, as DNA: TGTGCCAGCAGCCCCTCGGGACAGGGTGGTGATCAGCCCCAGCATTTT.

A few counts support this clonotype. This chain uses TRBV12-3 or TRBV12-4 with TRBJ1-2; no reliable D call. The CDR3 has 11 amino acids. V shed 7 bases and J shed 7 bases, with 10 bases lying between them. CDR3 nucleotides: TGTGCCAGCAATTCGTTTGGTGGCTACACCTTC. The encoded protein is CASNSFGGYTF.